This TCR beta chain was sequenced in a study of low-dose radiotherapy and immunotherapy resistance in tumors. This clonotype was seen ten or more times. The V segment lost 5 bases and the J segment 2 bases; nucleotides outside the gene matches: 9. Per the germline V gene, CDR1 is MNHEY and CDR2 is SVGEGT. This CDR3 comprises 16 residues. Specified time point: before trial treatment. Alpha and beta chains were covered, as first-strand cDNA relied on TRAV- and TRBV-specific primers. With a V-primer adapter and a constant-region primer, TCRs were amplified for approximately 20 PCR cycles. TCRdb re-called the reads with MiXCR, one entry per CDR3 protein. The table includes about 82,000 distinct CDR3 sequences, approximately 17% detected once.

The TCR was taken from a male donor with prostate cancer. Specimen: PBMCs, collected before treatment. The gene calls are TRBV6-2 or TRBV6-3 and TRBJ1-1, with 9 bases fitting TRBD1. The CDR3 region has the DNA TGTGCCAGCAGTCCGCGAGGACAGGGGCCAAACACTGAAGCTTTCTTT. Residues: CASSPRGQGPNTEAFF.